Listed below are T cell receptor beta chains from one sample, sequenced in a study of cytomegalovirus exposure and HLA in healthy donors. Profiled with immunoSEQ multiplex PCR; TCRdb holds only in-frame clones, not every one. The profile shows about 170,000 clones, 70% to 90% of them singletons. Source material: PBMCs. These receptors all come from a man aged 30 to 45 in good health and CMV-seropositive. The CDR3 runs from the conserved cysteine through the conserved F or W. A D gene is named only where the DNA matches it firmly. A row's size may be missing; if present it is once, few, many or a size class.

J gene | D gene | clone size | V gene | CDR3 protein | CDR3 DNA
TRBJ2-3 | TRBD2 | NA | TRBV7-9 | CASSPTSVTDTQYF | TGTGCCAGCAGCCCCACTAGCGTCACAGATACGCAGTATTTT
TRBJ2-1 | TRBD2 | NA | TRBV7-6 | CASSLGLAGDEQFF | TGTGCCAGCAGCTTAGGGCTAGCGGGAGACGAGCAGTTCTTC
TRBJ1-1 | NA | few | TRBV10-1 | CASSESVGDGEDTEAFF | TGCGCCAGCAGTGAGTCTGTAGGAGATGGGGAGGACACTGAAGCTTTCTTT
TRBJ1-3 | NA | NA | TRBV10-3 | CAIGGGSHGNTIYF | TGTGCCATCGGCGGGGGCTCGCATGGAAACACCATATATTTT
TRBJ2-3 | TRBD2 | NA | TRBV7-9 | CASSHTSGSISDTQYF | TGTGCCAGCAGCCATACTAGCGGGAGCATATCAGATACGCAGTATTTT
TRBJ1-4 | NA | NA | TRBV30 | CAWKEISRVDEKLFF | TGTGCCTGGAAAGAGATCAGCAGGGTGGATGAAAAACTGTTTTTT
TRBJ2-7 | NA | NA | TRBV27 | CASSWGWRNEQYF | TGTGCCAGCAGTTGGGGCTGGCGGAACGAGCAGTACTTC
TRBJ2-1 | TRBD2 | NA | TRBV19 | CASSIGGRGRGEQFF | TGTGCCAGTAGTATAGGTGGGAGGGGACGGGGTGAGCAGTTCTTC
TRBJ2-5 | TRBD2 | once | TRBV29-1 | CSVETSGRGETQYF | TGCAGCGTTGAGACTAGCGGGAGGGGAGAGACCCAGTACTTC
TRBJ2-5 | NA | NA | TRBV7-3 | CASSLAGQGETQYF | TGTGCCAGCAGCTTAGCAGGCCAGGGAGAGACCCAGTACTTC
TRBJ2-1 | NA | NA | TRBV4-2 | CASSQGSSQGNNEQFF | TGTGCCAGCAGCCAAGGGTCTAGCCAGGGGAACAATGAGCAGTTCTTC
TRBJ2-1 | NA | NA | TRBV5-4 | CASSLSHEQFF | TGTGCCAGCAGCTTGAGCCATGAGCAGTTCTTC
TRBJ2-1 | TRBD2 | NA | TRBV7-8 | CASSFRLAGTTMGQFF | TGTGCCAGCAGCTTCCGACTAGCGGGAACGACAATGGGGCAGTTCTTC
TRBJ2-3 | NA | NA | TRBV15 | CATSRGTVTDTQYF | TGTGCCACCAGCAGAGGGACAGTCACAGATACGCAGTATTTT
TRBJ2-6 | NA | NA | TRBV5-1 | CASSPPIAPGANVLTF | TGCGCCAGCAGCCCCCCAATAGCCCCTGGGGCCAACGTCCTGACTTTC
TRBJ2-5 | TRBD2 | NA | TRBV30 | CAWTLAGETQYF | TGTGCCTGGACTCTAGCGGGGGAGACCCAGTACTTC
TRBJ2-2 | NA | NA | TRBV18 | CASSPYGVQGKPGGELFF | TGTGCCAGCTCACCATACGGAGTACAGGGAAAACCGGGCGGGGAGCTGTTTTTT
TRBJ1-3 | NA | NA | TRBV11-2 | CASSLSSGNTIYF | TGTGCCAGCAGCTTGAGCTCTGGAAACACCATATATTTT
TRBJ1-2 | NA | NA | TRBV5-6 | CASSLTEAVYGYTF | TGTGCCAGCAGCTTAACCGAGGCAGTCTATGGCTACACCTTC
TRBJ2-2 | TRBD2 | NA | TRBV28 | CASSLGGSGELFF | TGTGCCAGCAGTTTGGGGGGGTCAGGGGAGCTGTTTTTT
TRBJ2-6 | NA | NA | TRBV7-8 | CASSLGTRGTVSTGANVLTF | TGTGCCAGCAGCTTGGGCACTCGGGGGACAGTTTCTACGGGGGCCAACGTCCTGACTTTC
TRBJ2-3 | TRBD2 | NA | TRBV29-1 | CSVEDISLAGGDTQYF | TGCAGCGTTGAGGACATCTCTCTAGCGGGAGGGGATACGCAGTATTTT
TRBJ2-7 | TRBD1 | NA | TRBV7-6 | CASSLVDRGNEQYF | TGTGCCAGCAGCTTAGTTGACAGGGGAAACGAGCAGTACTTC
TRBJ2-3 | TRBD2 | NA | TRBV5-8 | CASSLRLAGGRTDTQYF | TGTGCCAGCAGCCTACGACTAGCGGGAGGTAGGACAGATACGCAGTATTTT
TRBJ1-2 | NA | NA | TRBV16 | CASSLRPLGDGHGYTF | TGTGCCAGCAGCCTGAGGCCATTAGGGGATGGGCATGGCTACACCTTC
TRBJ1-2 | TRBD1 | NA | TRBV5-6 | CASSFPGQVYGYTF | TGTGCCAGCAGCTTTCCGGGACAGGTCTATGGCTACACCTTC
TRBJ1-3 | NA | NA | TRBV6-6 | CASTFGTAGNTIYF | TGTGCCAGCACATTTGGCACCGCTGGAAACACCATATATTTT
TRBJ1-1 | NA | once | TRBV18 | CASSPSGRNTEAFF | TGTGCCAGCTCACCATCAGGTCGGAACACTGAAGCTTTCTTT
TRBJ2-6 | TRBD1 | NA | TRBV7-2 | CASSLRQGNSFSGANVLTF | TGTGCCAGCAGCCTTAGACAGGGAAACTCATTTTCTGGGGCCAACGTCCTGACTTTC
TRBJ1-1 | TRBD1 | few | TRBV4-3 | CASSHGGNYRGLGAFF | TGCGCCAGCAGCCATGGGGGGAATTACAGGGGACTAGGAGCTTTCTTT
TRBJ2-7 | NA | NA | TRBV6-1 | CASSEGATYEQYF | TGTGCCAGCAGTGAGGGCGCCACCTACGAGCAGTACTTC
TRBJ2-1 | TRBD1 | once | TRBV7-2 | CASSSQGASYNEQFF | TGTGCCAGCAGCTCGCAGGGGGCGAGCTACAATGAGCAGTTCTTC
TRBJ2-5 | TRBD2 | NA | TRBV18 | CASSQTSGTAQETQYF | TGTGCCAGCTCACAAACTAGCGGGACTGCGCAAGAGACCCAGTACTTC
TRBJ2-1 | TRBD2 | NA | TRBV28 | CASSSGGLGSHEQFF | TGTGCCAGCAGCTCGGGGGGACTAGGCTCCCATGAGCAGTTCTTC
TRBJ2-1 | TRBD1 | NA | TRBV6-6 | CASSDRVREQFF | TGTGCCAGCAGCGACAGGGTCCGTGAGCAGTTCTTC
TRBJ2-2 | NA | NA | TRBV12-5 | CASGLVQGGELFF | TGTGCTAGTGGTTTGGTACAGGGCGGGGAGCTGTTTTTT
TRBJ2-7 | TRBD2 | NA | TRBV7-2 | CASSLVGASGSYEQYF | TGTGCCAGCAGCTTAGTCGGGGCTAGCGGGTCCTACGAGCAGTACTTC